A few counts support the clone carrying this T cell receptor beta chain. Its antigen remains unknown. TCRB transcripts that were expressed got sequenced, as all of the isolated RNA had been reverse transcribed. Generated by immunoSEQ multiplex PCR, the TCRdb table keeps only in-frame clones and is missing some. This sample has about 230,000 clones, with more than 15% found just once. Purity above 98% was achieved in all sorted populations. These data originate in a study of beta chain features in type 1 diabetes. For the study at large: Across the samples, approximately 110,000,000 sorted cells were examined in total. Findings and caveats of the study: In all four CD4+ subsets, TCRB CDR3 length was significantly, moderately reduced in type 1 diabetes. More deletions and fewer insertions at VDJ junctions were seen in type 1 diabetes patients.

The CDR3 consists of 15 residues. Germline V CDR1 and CDR2: LGHNA, YNFKEQ. The J segment lost 2 bases and the V segment lost 2 bases, leaving 4 bases of the junction unmatched. The receptor was derived from a man between 25 and 39 years old with type 1 diabetes. V is TRBV4-2 and J is TRBJ2-3; 7 bases align to TRBD2. The sample consisted of naive CD4+ T cells from blood. CDR3 coding DNA: TGTGCCAGCAGCCAAAGGCTAGCGGCCACAGATACGCAGTATTTT. It translates to CASSQRLAATDTQYF.